This T cell receptor (beta chain) originates from a study of blood T cell repertoires in COVID-19. Across the whole study: The United States, Italy and Spain provided the acute and convalescent COVID-19 samples. PBMCs, B-cell-depleted T cells, or T cells were the source of the cDNA or gDNA that made up the material.

This CDR3 has 13 amino acids. CDR1 is MGHDK and CDR2 is SYGVNS in the germline V gene. The junction had 10 bases not matched to a gene; V was cut back by 6 bases and J by 11 bases. Recruited during active infection, patients (from Seattle) were subsequently followed longitudinally. Per the original methods: Amplification with reference gene primers provided the estimates of nucleated cell counts. Data came from immunoSEQ multiplex PCR; TCRdb stores just in-frame clones and leaves some out. The V and J calls and the clone size are those of that table, but D and trimming were determined from the DNA. The sample lists about 440,000 clones, approximately 88% occurring once.

The chain combines TRBV25-1 with TRBJ1-1; the match to TRBD1 covers 9 bases. The origin of this receptor is a woman aged 45-60 years with COVID-19, enrolled during active disease. The source material was peripheral blood. CDR3 loop: CASSATGQGAAFF. CDR3 nucleotides: TGTGCCAGCAGCGCCACGGGACAGGGAGCGGCTTTCTTT.